This TCR beta chain was captured by sequencing in a study of response to subunit inactivated influenza vaccine. This clonotype was seen a few times. V lost 5 bases and J 1 base, leaving 12 bases between the germline ends. The length of the CDR3 is 15 residues. The germline V gene encodes CDR1 KGHDR and CDR2 SFDVKD. One entry per CDR3 protein results from TCRdb running MiXCR on the RT-PCR reads. The sample consists of more than 450,000 distinct CDR3 sequences, about 11% of them appearing once. The same sample was also used in a study of T cells expressing NK-cell markers. From that second work: For TCR beta, cDNA was produced by 5'RACE template switching with UMIs. Repertoire data for TCR beta were derived from sorted T cells (CD3+CD56+NKG2C+, CD3+CD56+NKG2C- and CD3+CD56-NKG2C+). HCMV seropositivity characterized most of the eight sequenced donors, and seronegativity one. In several experiments, sorting was restricted to alpha-beta TCR T cells by an anti-gamma-delta TCR antibody. The CD3+CD56-NKG2C+ fraction of several donors was also led by these clonotypes.

The TCR comes from a middle-aged man who received an inactivated influenza vaccine. The sequencing here drew on PBMCs from blood, taken on the day of vaccination. The chain links TRBV24-1 to TRBJ2-3; D is unresolved. The CDR3 nucleotides read TGTGCCACCAGTGGCCCGTTAACCGGCACAGATACGCAGTATTTT. Translating gives CATSGPLTGTDTQYF.